This T cell receptor (beta chain) came from a study of regulatory T cells in long-lasting Graves disease. Study-wide context: The study enrolled newly diagnosed Graves' patients on antithyroid drugs under 3 months.

With regard to this clonotype: The antigen is unknown.

General observations from the study: TRBV28, TRBJ1-2 and TRBJ2-5 were segments that persistent disease favored.

The germline V gene has CDR1 SGDLS and CDR2 YYNGEE. Between the trimmed V and J ends, which lost 0 bases and 4 bases, there was a span of 16 bases. The CDR3 consists of 16 residues. Investigators prepared the TCR beta libraries by applying iRepertoire HTBI primers and Arm-PCR of CDR3 regions. A single record per CDR3 protein comes from TCRdb applying MiXCR to the multiplex PCR reads. Of 300,000 to 400,000 distinct CDR3 sequences in the sample, roughly 16% were seen once. Regarding time point: newly diagnosed GD, antithyroid drugs for less than 3 months. The TCR library was prepared using RNA isolated from PBMCs.

The rearrangement uses TRBV9 and TRBJ1-1; TRBD1 is a possible D gene (5 bases). The clonotype originates from a female donor with Graves disease. The sample here was peripheral blood mononuclear cells (PBMCs), taken at new diagnosis, from a patient treated with antithyroid drugs. CDR3 sequence: CASSVEGGAGLTEAFF. In DNA form, the CDR3 reads TGTGCCAGCAGCGTAGAGGGTGGGGCAGGGCTCACTGAAGCTTTCTTT.